These 24 T cell receptor beta chains were sequenced from one sample in a study of blood T cell repertoires in COVID-19. Profiled with immunoSEQ multiplex PCR; TCRdb holds only in-frame clones, not every one. In the table there are over 150,000 clones, 65% to 85% of which are singletons. Material: PBMCs or T cells enriched from blood (not recorded which). Receptor source: a woman under 40 who had recovered from COVID-19.

This clone was detected only once. The chain links TRBV5-1 to TRBJ2-5; TRBD1 agrees at 7 bases. In germline, CDR1 is SGHRS, CDR2 YFSETQ. J was trimmed by 6 bases and V by 0 bases; bases with no gene match: 2. CDR3 length: 13 residues. The CDR3: CASSLETGKTQYF. The CDR3 DNA sequence: TGCGCCAGCAGCTTGGAGACAGGGAAGACCCAGTACTTC.

The chain has TRBV7-9 and TRBJ2-2; tentatively, D is TRBD2 (6 bases). V was cut by 3 bases and J by 6 bases, with 14 bases left in between. Germline loops: CDR1 SEHNR, CDR2 FQNEAQ (reference sequence). There are 15 residues in the CDR3. CDR3 DNA sequence: TGTGCCAGCAGCTTTAACGGGAGAGTAGCCGGGGAGCTGTTTTTT. This encodes CASSFNGRVAGELFF.

J is TRBJ2-2 and V is TRBV7-9; maybe TRBD2 (6 bases). Deletions cut 6 bases from V and 4 bases from J, with 9 bases between. The germline gives CDR1 SEHNR, CDR2 FQNEAQ (reference sequence). The CDR3 runs to 13 residues. CDR3 sequence reads: CASSSGGTGELFF. The CDR3 nucleotides are TGTGCCAGCAGTTCCGGGGGCACCGGGGAGCTGTTTTTT.

The chain combines TRBV27 with TRBJ2-3; 11 bases are shared with TRBD2. Germline CDR1 reads MNHEY; CDR2 reads SMNVEV (reference sequence). The CDR3 totals 14 residues. Trimming removed 6 bases from V and 1 base from J; junction bases left unmatched: 0. The CDR3 region has the DNA TGTGCCAGCAGACTAGCGGGAGGCACAGATACGCAGTATTTT. The encoded protein is CASRLAGGTDTQYF.

The chain recombines TRBV20-1 with TRBJ1-2, with 10 nucleotides matching TRBD1. Germline CDR1 reads DFQATT; CDR2 reads SNEGSKA (reference sequence). CDR3 length equals 11 residues. The CDR3 DNA sequence: TGCAAGGCCCGGGACAGGGGCGGCTACACCTTC. It yields the protein CKARDRGGYTF.

V gene TRBV7-6 combines with J gene TRBJ1-3; the match to TRBD1 covers 7 bases. This CDR3 is 16 amino acids long. The germline V gene encodes CDR1 SGHVS and CDR2 FNYEAQ. With 6 bases clipped from V and 2 bases from J, the junction kept 10 bases outside the gene matches. CDR3 nucleotides: TGTGCCAGCAGTACCCGAGCCGGGACAGCTGGAAACACCATATATTTT. It encodes CASSTRAGTAGNTIYF. Full variable domain (missing parts from reference TRBV7-6 and TRBJ1-3): GAGVSQSPRYKVTKRGQDVALRCDPISGHVSLYWYRQALGQGPEFLTYFNYEAQQDKSGLPNDRFSAERPEGSISTLTIQRTEQRDSAMYRCASSTRAGTAGNTIYFGEGSWLTVV.

J is TRBJ1-2 and V is TRBV3-1 (or the pseudogene TRBV3-2); 8 bases align to TRBD1. The CDR3 has 14 amino acids. V was pared by 6 bases and J by 5 bases, with 8 bases of the junction left unmatched. The germline V gene encodes CDR1 LGHDT and CDR2 YNNKEL (reference sequence). CDR3 DNA: TGTGCCAGCAGGTCAGGGGGCGCAAATTATGGCTACACCTTC. Amino acids: CASRSGGANYGYTF.

This clone was counted between two and nine times. V and J are TRBV6-5 and TRBJ1-1; 7 nucleotides line up with TRBD1. V dropped 6 bases and J dropped 2; count of bases not matched to a gene: 6. Germline loops: CDR1 MNHEY, CDR2 SVGAGI. This CDR3 has 14 residues. In DNA, the CDR3 is TGTGCCAGCAGAGCCGGGACAGCCAACACTGAAGCTTTCTTT. Translated, it gives CASRAGTANTEAFF.

The chain employs TRBV2 and TRBJ2-7; 7 bases align to TRBD1. CDR1 is SNHLY, CDR2 FYNNEI, per germline. Losses at the gene ends were 2 bases for V and 12 bases for J; bases not matched to a gene: 13. The CDR3 covers 14 residues. The chain's CDR3 is CASSERKVTGPTYV. For the CDR3, the DNA is TGTGCCAGCAGTGAACGTAAGGTGACAGGGCCCACGTACGTC.

V usage is TRBV9 and J usage is TRBJ1-6; 7 nucleotides agree with TRBD1. Germline V gives CDR1 SGDLS, CDR2 YYNGEE. The length of the CDR3 is 12 residues. V was pared by 5 bases and J by 7 bases, with 0 bases of the junction left unmatched. Here the CDR3 reads CASRGQNSPLHF. The CDR3 DNA follows: TGTGCCAGCAGGGGACAGAATTCACCCCTCCACTTT.

V is TRBV18 and J is TRBJ2-4; TRBD2 is a possible D gene (5 bases). CDR3 length: 16 amino acids. The germline V gene encodes CDR1 KGHSH and CDR2 LQKENI. The V gene lost 3 bases and the J gene lost 6 bases, with 18 bases spanning the gap. CDR3 DNA sequence: TGTGCCAGCTCACCTTCGAGGGCCGGGAACGGAAACATTCAGTACTTC. Its protein is CASSPSRAGNGNIQYF. Using reference TRBV18 and TRBJ2-4 for the parts outside the CDR3, the full variable domain is NAGVMQNPRHLVRRRGQEARLRCSPMKGHSHVYWYRQLPEEGLKFMVYLQKENIIDESGMPKERFSAEFPKEGPSILRIQQVVRGDSAAYFCASSPSRAGNGNIQYFGAGTRLSVL.

V and J are TRBV11-2 and TRBJ1-2; D not resolved. Germline V CDR1 and CDR2: SGHAT, FQNNGV. Between the trimmed V and J ends, which lost 6 bases and 0 bases, there was a span of 26 bases. This CDR3 has 19 residues. For the CDR3, the DNA is TGTGCCAGCAGTCAATTACGCAACGAGGTATCCGAAGCTAACTATGGCTACACCTTC. Its translation: CASSQLRNEVSEANYGYTF. Drawing the rest from reference TRBV11-2 and TRBJ1-2, the complete variable domain is EAGVAQSPRYKIIEKRQSVAFWCNPISGHATLYWYQQILGQGPKLLIQFQNNGVVDDSQLPKDRFSAERLKGVDSTLKIQPAKLEDSAVYLCASSQLRNEVSEANYGYTFGSGTRLTVV.

This clone was seen a single time. The gene calls are TRBV5-8 and TRBJ1-2; 10 bases agree with TRBD1. This CDR3 region has 15 residues. Germline assignment: CDR1 SGHTS and CDR2 YDEGEE. Trimming at V came to 3 bases and at J to 6 bases, leaving 8 bases not matched to a gene. CDR3: CASSSRDRGIHGYTF. CDR3 DNA sequence: TGTGCCAGCAGCTCCCGGGACAGGGGTATCCATGGCTACACCTTC.

The J gene is TRBJ2-1, the V gene TRBV19; 11 bases fit TRBD2. Germline V gives CDR1 LNHDA, CDR2 SQIVND (reference sequence). V trimming: 7 bases; J trimming: 4 bases; junction bases outside the gene matches: 12. CDR3 length: 17 residues. The CDR3 DNA reads TGTGCCAGTACCCGAGGACTAGCGGGCCGGACTTACAATGAGCAGTTCTTC. It yields the protein CASTRGLAGRTYNEQFF.

The chain carries TRBV27 and TRBJ1-4; D gene uncertain. Trimming removed 8 bases from V and 5 bases from J, with 15 bases in between. The CDR3 extends over 14 amino acids. Germline V gene data show CDR1 as MNHEY and CDR2 as SMNVEV (reference sequence). The CDR3 nucleotides are TGTGCCAGCGGCGGGCTCCAGCGGAATGAAAAACTGTTTTTT. Residues: CASGGLQRNEKLFF.

The genes are TRBV7-8 and TRBJ2-5; TRBD1 matches 8 bases. Trimming cost V 4 bases and J 5 bases; bases outside gene matches: 6. Germline loops: CDR1 SGHVS, CDR2 FQNEAQ. There are 14 residues in the CDR3. The CDR3 sequence is CASSSGGVGETQYF. Written as DNA, the CDR3 is TGTGCCAGCAGCTCAGGGGGCGTGGGGGAGACCCAGTACTTC. Full variable domain (rest looked up from reference TRBV7-8 and TRBJ2-5): GAGVSQSPRYKVAKRGQDVALRCDPISGHVSLFWYQQALGQGPEFLTYFQNEAQLDKSGLPSDRFFAERPEGSVSTLKIQRTQQEDSAVYLCASSSGGVGETQYFGPGTRLLVL.

As for this clone: Other DNA variants within this sample encode the same CDR3. The V call is TRBV19, the J call TRBJ1-5, with D perhaps matching TRBD1 (5 bases). Germline V gene lookup returns CDR1 LNHDA and CDR2 SQIVND (reference sequence). CDR3 length: 17 residues. Trimming stripped 3 bases from V and 2 bases from J, with 17 bases between. CDR3 loop: CASSILQIGAGNQPQHF. The CDR3 region has the DNA TGTGCCAGTAGTATCCTTCAGATAGGGGCCGGCAATCAGCCCCAGCATTTT.

V gene TRBV25-1 combines with J gene TRBJ1-6, with 10 bases aligning to TRBD1. CDR1 and CDR2 (germline): MGHDK, SYGVNS. Trimming cost V 4 bases and J 10 bases; bases outside gene matches: 7. The CDR3 is 15 residues long. The DNA of the CDR3 is TGTGCCAGCAGTGCGTCGGGACAGGGGTTGTCACCCCTCCACTTT. Translating gives CASSASGQGLSPLHF.

The rearrangement uses TRBV21-1 and TRBJ2-1; TRBD2 is taken as the D call from the table, unchecked against the DNA. TRBV21-1 is given as a pseudogene. The CDR3 covers 18 residues. This CDR3 is CASNSFHGGGLALNEQFF. In nucleotides, the CDR3 is TGTGCCAGCAATTCTTTTCACGGGGGGGGACTAGCGTTGAATGAGCAGTTCTTC.

The table lists this clone with a count of one. This rearrangement joins TRBV5-1 to TRBJ1-1; 11 bases align to TRBD1. The V segment lost 4 bases and the J segment 2 bases; nucleotides outside the gene matches: 7. CDR1 is SGHRS, CDR2 YFSETQ, per germline. The CDR3 extends over 16 amino acids. The CDR3 DNA reads TGCGCCAGCAGCCAGGGACAGGGGGTTTACAACACTGAAGCTTTCTTT. It translates to CASSQGQGVYNTEAFF.

The V and J genes are TRBV7-9 and TRBJ1-1; a weak D match, TRBD1 (5 bases). This CDR3 is built from 15 residues. V dropped 0 bases and J dropped 3 bases, with 11 bases sitting between them. CDR1 is SEHNR, CDR2 FQNEAQ, per germline (reference sequence). The CDR3 bases are TGTGCCAGCAGCTTAGCGGGCGGGGGGGACACTGAAGCTTTCTTT. This gives the protein CASSLAGGGDTEAFF. The full variable domain, in which reference TRBV7-9 and TRBJ1-1 provide the parts outside the CDR3, is DTGVSQNPRHKITKRGQNVTFRCDPISEHNRLYWYRQTLGQGPEFLTYFQNEAQLEKSRLLSDRFSAERPKGSFSTLEIQRTEQGDSAMYLCASSLAGGGDTEAFFGQGTRLTVV.

This clone appeared a single time. The same CDR3 also results from other DNA sequences found in this sample. The chain employs TRBV5-8 and TRBJ2-5, with D tentatively TRBD1 (6 bases). The CDR3 has 14 residues. Germline-derived CDR1 and CDR2 are SGHTS and YDEGEE. V was shortened by 0 bases and J by 5 bases, with 11 bases between the two germline ends. The CDR3 DNA reads as TGTGCCAGCAGCTTGGACCCGAGGGGGGAGACCCAGTACTTC. Its translation is CASSLDPRGETQYF.

V is TRBV5-6 and J is TRBJ1-5; TRBD1 is a possible D gene (6 bases). The CDR3 spans 15 residues. Germline-derived CDR1 and CDR2 are SGHDT and YYEEEE. Trimming cost V 2 bases and J 2 bases, with 11 bases left between them. This CDR3 reads CASSFRGAGNQPQHF. The CDR3 nucleotides read TGTGCCAGCAGCTTTCGGGGGGCTGGCAATCAGCCCCAGCATTTT. The variable domain in full, with the rest retrieved from reference TRBV5-6 and TRBJ1-5, is DAGVTQSPTHLIKTRGQQVTLRCSPKSGHDTVSWYQQALGQGPQFIFQYYEEEERQRGNFPDRFSGHQFPNYSSELNVNALLLGDSALYLCASSFRGAGNQPQHFGDGTRLSIL.

V gene TRBV29-1 combines with J gene TRBJ1-5, with D perhaps TRBD1 (5 bases). The CDR3 contains 14 residues. Germline CDR1 is SQVTM and CDR2 is ANQGSEA. Trimming removed 4 bases from V and 0 bases from J, with 10 bases in between. The CDR3 sequence: CSVADKNSNQPQHF. CDR3 nucleotide sequence: TGCAGCGTTGCGGACAAGAATAGCAATCAGCCCCAGCATTTT.